The 32 T cell receptor beta chains below were found in one sample sequenced in a study of cytomegalovirus exposure and HLA in healthy donors. The PCR made use of 60 Vbeta and 13 Jbeta primers. TCRdb keeps only in-frame clones here, not all; method: immunoSEQ multiplex PCR. The table has 150,000 to 200,000 clones, roughly 70% seen once; the top ten hold over 1.2%. The specimen sequenced was PBMCs. The receptors stem from a girl aged 10 to 17 in good health and CMV-seronegative.

This clone has a handful of counts. The V gene is TRBV9, the J gene TRBJ2-1; 13 bases are shared with TRBD2. Looked up from germline, CDR1 is SGDLS and CDR2 is YYNGEE. The CDR3 runs to 15 residues. Trimming took 7 bases from V and 5 from J; bases not matched to a gene: 6. Here the CDR3 DNA reads TGTGCCAGCCGTCCCGGGACTAGCGGGAACAATGAGCAGTTCTTC. Translating gives CASRPGTSGNNEQFF.

The chain employs TRBV6-6 and TRBJ2-7, with 8 bases fitting TRBD1. The CDR3 loop spans 15 amino acids. Germline trimming cut 2 bases from V and 1 base from J; bases unmatched to any gene: 4. Germline assignment: CDR1 MNHNY and CDR2 SVGAGI (reference sequence). CDR3 nucleotides: TGTGCCAGCAGTTACCGGACAGGGATGTCCTACGAGCAGTACTTC. Residues: CASSYRTGMSYEQYF.

The chain links TRBV6-6 to TRBJ1-1; 7 bases line up with TRBD1. V was clipped by 5 bases and J by 2 bases; unmatched bases: 8. This CDR3 spans 15 amino acids. Germline V gene lookup returns CDR1 MNHNY and CDR2 SVGAGI (reference sequence). As DNA, the CDR3 is TGTGCCAGCAGTAAACGGGGACAGTCCAACACTGAAGCTTTCTTT. Protein product: CASSKRGQSNTEAFF.

The CDR3 loop is CASSLSRPDTGELFF. CDR3 bases: TGTGCCAGCAGTTTATCCAGGCCGGACACCGGGGAGCTGTTTTTT. The chain carries TRBV27 and TRBJ2-2; no definite D call. The germline gives CDR1 MNHEY, CDR2 SMNVEV (reference sequence). Deletions cut 0 bases from V and 3 bases from J, with 8 bases between. This CDR3 is 15 amino acids long.

This chain joins TRBV27 and TRBJ1-3; 8 bases match TRBD1. V lost 4 bases, J lost 3 bases, and 5 bases stayed unmatched. Germline V gene sequence: CDR1 MNHEY, CDR2 SMNVEV (reference sequence). The CDR3 sequence is 15 residues long. The CDR3 DNA reads TGTGCCAGCAGTTCCGGACAGGGTGTTGGAAACACCATATATTTT. Translation gives CASSSGQGVGNTIYF.

This clone was seen a handful of times. This chain connects TRBV29-1 to TRBJ1-2; 7 bases map to TRBD1. The CDR3 covers 12 residues. Germline V CDR1 and CDR2: SQVTM, ANQGSEA. V dropped 7 bases and J dropped 5; count of bases not matched to a gene: 7. The CDR3 is CSAQDREYGYTF. DNA for the CDR3: TGCAGCGCCCAAGACAGGGAGTATGGCTACACCTTC.

V usage is TRBV2 and J usage is TRBJ1-1; possible D gene TRBD1, 5 bases. The CDR3 consists of 16 residues. CDR1 and CDR2 (germline): SNHLY, FYNNEI. Trimming removed 6 bases from V and 5 bases from J, with 22 bases in between. The CDR3 DNA follows: TGTGCCAGCAGAGAGCCGGGACTTGGAGGTGTTACTGAAGCTTTCTTT. It specifies CASREPGLGGVTEAFF.

The chain joins TRBV5-1 to TRBJ2-1, with D possibly matching TRBD1 (6 bases). V was shortened by 4 bases and J by 6 bases, with 26 bases between the two germline ends. CDR3 length: 18 amino acids. CDR1 SGHRS and CDR2 YFSETQ come from the germline V gene. This CDR3 is CASSNPGMMDRKGNEQFF. As DNA, the CDR3 is TGCGCCAGCAGCAACCCGGGGATGATGGACAGAAAGGGCAATGAGCAGTTCTTC.

A word on this clone: One end of the junction is discordant with germline, which a read error may explain. This rearrangement joins TRBV5-1 to TRBJ2-5, with TRBD2 identical over 9 bases. Germline loops: CDR1 SGHRS, CDR2 YFSETQ. The CDR3 extends over 16 amino acids. CDR3 protein: CASSLGGLAGLETQHF. The CDR3 nucleotides read TGCGCCAGCAGCTTGGGAGGTCTAGCGGGGCTAGAGACCCAGCACTTC.

The chain links TRBV12-5 to TRBJ1-1; 7 bases line up with TRBD1. CDR1 is LGHNT, CDR2 FRNRAP, per germline. This CDR3 is built from 16 residues. The V gene end was trimmed by 5 bases and the J gene end by 0 bases; junction bases not matched to a gene: 9. The CDR3: CASGTRQGSMNTEAFF. DNA of the CDR3: TGTGCTAGTGGTACAAGACAGGGTTCCATGAACACTGAAGCTTTCTTT.

This clone was seen only once. This chain uses TRBV5-1 with TRBJ2-7; a weak D match, TRBD1 (6 bases). The CDR3 runs to 14 residues. From germline, CDR1 is SGHRS and CDR2 YFSETQ. Trimming cost V 1 base and J 2 bases, with 10 bases left between them. As DNA, the CDR3 is TGCGCCAGCAGCTTGTTGCAGGGGACCTACGAGCAGTACTTC. It encodes CASSLLQGTYEQYF.

V gene TRBV13 combines with J gene TRBJ2-5; the match to TRBD1 covers 10 bases. With 5 bases clipped from V and 5 bases from J, the junction kept 5 bases outside the gene matches. There are 14 residues in the CDR3. In germline, CDR1 is PRHDT, CDR2 FYEKMQ (reference sequence). The chain's CDR3 is CASSPGQGVETQYF. The CDR3 nucleotides are TGTGCCAGCAGCCCAGGACAGGGGGTGGAGACCCAGTACTTC. The full variable domain, in which reference TRBV13 and TRBJ2-5 provide the parts outside the CDR3, is AAGVIQSPRHLIKEKRETATLKCYPIPRHDTVYWYQQGPGQDPQFLISFYEKMQSDKGSIPDRFSAQQFSDYHSELNMSSLELGDSALYFCASSPGQGVETQYFGPGTRLLVL.

The rearrangement uses TRBV9 and TRBJ1-2; D gene uncertain. The germline V and J ends were trimmed by 0 bases and 5 bases, with 14 bases remaining between them. The CDR3 covers 15 residues. Per germline, CDR1 SGDLS and CDR2 YYNGEE. DNA of the CDR3: TGTGCCAGCAGCGTAGCGGCAGCCGAGAGGTATGGCTACACCTTC. As protein: CASSVAAAERYGYTF.

The rearrangement links TRBV6-5 to TRBJ1-1, with unresolved D. CDR1 is MNHEY and CDR2 is SVGAGI in the germline V gene. The CDR3 consists of 15 residues. Trimming removed 2 bases from V and 1 base from J, with 11 bases in between. The CDR3 here is CASSYGWRENTEAFF. In DNA, the CDR3 is TGTGCCAGCAGTTACGGGTGGAGAGAGAACACTGAAGCTTTCTTT.

The rearrangement uses TRBV7-6 and TRBJ2-7; 7 bases fit TRBD1. Trimming removed 5 bases from V and 7 bases from J; junction bases left unmatched: 14. From germline, CDR1 is SGHVS and CDR2 FNYEAQ. The CDR3 extends over 15 amino acids. CDR3 sequence: CASSLLTGPTGEQYF. The CDR3 nucleotides read TGTGCCAGCAGCCTTCTGACAGGGCCCACGGGTGAGCAGTACTTC.

The chain links TRBV4-1 to TRBJ2-4; D not certain. The CDR3 extends over 12 amino acids. Germline CDR1 is MGHRA and CDR2 is YSYEKL. The V gene lost 0 bases and the J gene lost 6 bases, with 3 bases spanning the gap. The DNA for the CDR3 is TGCGCCAGCAGCCAAGATCTAAACATTCAGTACTTC. Residues: CASSQDLNIQYF.

V is TRBV5-6 and J is TRBJ1-3, with TRBD1 as a possible D gene (6 bases). CDR1 is SGHDT, CDR2 YYEEEE, per germline. Deletions cut 0 bases from V and 0 bases from J, with 7 bases between. The CDR3 is 15 amino acids. The CDR3 region has the DNA TGTGCCAGCAGCTTGGTGGGGGCCTCTGGAAACACCATATATTTT. Translating it yields CASSLVGASGNTIYF.

The chain combines TRBV6-1 with TRBJ1-3; perhaps TRBD1 as D (6 bases). The V end was cut by 7 bases, the J end by 5 bases, with 9 bases between. Germline V gene lookup returns CDR1 MNHNS and CDR2 SASEGT. The CDR3 totals 12 residues. The CDR3 DNA follows: TGTGCCAGCACCGGGGACAGAAACACCATATATTTT. Encoded protein: CASTGDRNTIYF.

The chain recombines TRBV2 with TRBJ1-5; D is uncertain. The CDR3 is 15 amino acids. V was pared by 1 base and J by 5 bases, with 12 bases between. Germline V lookup: CDR1 SNHLY, CDR2 FYNNEI. The DNA of the CDR3 is TGTGCCAGCAGTGAAGAGCGGCAGCCTTATCAGCCCCAGCATTTT. This encodes CASSEERQPYQPQHF.

The V and J genes are TRBV7-6 and TRBJ1-5, with D perhaps matching TRBD1 (5 bases). This CDR3 is built from 15 residues. Germline CDR1 and CDR2: SGHVS and FNYEAQ. Trimming took 1 base from V and 3 from J, leaving 10 bases between them. In nucleotides, the CDR3 is TGTGCCAGCAGCTTAGGACAGAGTAACAATCAGCCCCAGCATTTT. Amino acids: CASSLGQSNNQPQHF.

The chain combines TRBV5-1 with TRBJ2-7, with 9 nucleotides matching TRBD1. V was clipped by 5 bases and J by 5 bases; unmatched bases: 11. In germline, CDR1 is SGHRS, CDR2 YFSETQ. The CDR3 totals 15 residues. The CDR3 nucleotides are TGCGCCAGCAGACGACCCGGGACAGGGCTCAACGAGCAGTACTTC. It yields the protein CASRRPGTGLNEQYF.

The rearrangement links TRBV5-5 to TRBJ2-7; D is ambiguous. Trimming stripped 7 bases from V and 0 bases from J, with 11 bases between. The germline gives CDR1 SGHKS, CDR2 YYEKEE (reference sequence). This CDR3 comprises 13 residues. The CDR3: CASLGSRSYEQYF. The CDR3 DNA reads TGTGCCAGCCTGGGCAGCCGCTCCTACGAGCAGTACTTC.

This clone was seen only once. This chain uses TRBV5-6 with TRBJ1-2; 8 nucleotides agree with TRBD1. Trimming cost V 3 bases and J 5 bases; bases outside gene matches: 6. The germline V gene encodes CDR1 SGHDT and CDR2 YYEEEE. There are 14 residues in the CDR3. The CDR3 DNA is TGTGCCAGCAGCTCACGCAGGGGGCGATATGGCTACACCTTC. This translates into CASSSRRGRYGYTF.

In this sample, this clone turned up a few times. The chain carries TRBV15 and TRBJ1-5; 7 bases match TRBD1. This CDR3 is built from 16 residues. J was trimmed by 5 bases and V by 1 base; bases with no gene match: 8. Germline lookup yields CDR1 LNHNV and CDR2 YYDKDF (reference sequence). This CDR3 is CATSRAGQLTHQPQHF. The CDR3 coding sequence is TGTGCCACCAGCAGAGCGGGACAGTTGACCCATCAGCCCCAGCATTTT.

This chain uses TRBV5-6 with TRBJ2-3; the D is unclear. The CDR3 is made up of 13 amino acids. Trimming left V 1 base short and J 2 bases short, with 5 bases between. The germline V gene encodes CDR1 SGHDT and CDR2 YYEEEE. The DNA of the CDR3 is TGTGCCAGCAGCTTGCTAGACACAGATACGCAGTATTTT. This gives the protein CASSLLDTDTQYF.

The gene calls are TRBV7-3 and TRBJ1-1; 7 bases map to TRBD1. The CDR3 loop spans 14 amino acids. Trimming took 2 bases from V and 5 from J; bases not matched to a gene: 5. CDR1 is SGHTA, CDR2 FQGTGA, per germline. Here the CDR3 DNA reads TGTGCCAGCAGCTTACAACAGGGGAGGACTGAAGCTTTCTTT. Its protein product is CASSLQQGRTEAFF.

This clone was seen more than once but under ten times. J is TRBJ2-2 and V is TRBV25-1, with 10 bases identical to TRBD1. Germline trimming cut 10 bases from V and 7 bases from J; bases unmatched to any gene: 3. Germline V gene data show CDR1 as MGHDK and CDR2 as SYGVNS. The CDR3 has 12 amino acids. The CDR3, as DNA: TGTGCCACTGACAGGGGGCTCGGGGAGCTGTTTTTT. Its protein product is CATDRGLGELFF.

This chain links TRBV7-8 with TRBJ1-1, with 7 bases fitting TRBD1. CDR3 length equals 13 residues. V lost 5 bases to trimming and J lost 7 bases; unmatched junction nucleotides: 7. Germline-derived CDR1 and CDR2 are SGHVS and FQNEAQ. CDR3 nucleotide sequence: TGTGCCAGCAGCCTCCAAGGGGACAGTGAAGCTTTCTTT. It codes for CASSLQGDSEAFF.

The V gene is TRBV5-6, the J gene TRBJ1-1; 7 bases are shared with TRBD1. Germline V gene sequence: CDR1 SGHDT, CDR2 YYEEEE. There are 13 residues in the CDR3. J lost 0 bases, V lost 7 bases, and 3 bases had no gene match. Written as DNA, the CDR3 is TGTGCCAGCTGGGGACAGCTGAACACTGAAGCTTTCTTT. It translates to CASWGQLNTEAFF.

The chain couples TRBV25-1 to TRBJ1-4; D not certain. This CDR3 has 15 amino acids. CDR1 is MGHDK and CDR2 is SYGVNS in the germline V gene. The germline V and J ends were trimmed by 3 bases and 7 bases, with 15 bases remaining between them. This chain's CDR3 is CASSDLPGGREKLFF. DNA of the CDR3: TGTGCCAGCAGTGACCTACCTGGAGGGCGTGAAAAACTGTTTTTT. The full variable domain, with the rest looked up from reference TRBV25-1 and TRBJ1-4, is EADIYQTPRYLVIGTGKKITLECSQTMGHDKMYWYQQDPGMELHLIHYSYGVNSTEKGDLSSESTVSRIRTEHFPLTLESARPSHTSQYLCASSDLPGGREKLFFGSGTQLSVL.

This clone was found a few times. This chain connects TRBV5-1 to TRBJ2-1; 8 bases are a match to TRBD1. The V and J ends lost 4 bases and 4 bases, in that order; junction bases with no gene match: 10. Germline V CDR1 and CDR2: SGHRS, YFSETQ. This CDR3 region has 16 residues. The chain's CDR3 is CASSTSGTGSYNEQFF. The CDR3 DNA is TGCGCCAGCAGCACTTCCGGGACAGGATCATACAATGAGCAGTTCTTC.

V gene TRBV12-5 combines with J gene TRBJ1-4; D is undetermined. V dropped 0 bases and J dropped 3 bases, with 11 bases sitting between them. The CDR3 totals 16 residues. Germline V gene sequence: CDR1 LGHNT, CDR2 FRNRAP. Written as DNA, the CDR3 is TGTGCTAGTGGTTTGGTACTGGGGAGGGCTAATGAAAAACTGTTTTTT. As protein: CASGLVLGRANEKLFF.